Listed here are 3 T cell receptor beta chains from one sample, sequenced in a study of control samples from healthy donors and cancer patients. Profiled with immunoSEQ multiplex PCR; TCRdb holds only in-frame clones, not every one. The repertoire holds about 21,000 clones, approximately 81% seen once, with more than 20% in the top ten. Source material: PBMCs. These TCRs come from a man in his sixties with colorectal cancer.

The chain is built from TRBV11-2 and TRBJ1-1; D is ambiguous. There are 16 residues in the CDR3. CDR1 SGHAT and CDR2 FQNNGV come from the germline V gene. The V end was cut by 7 bases, the J end by 4 bases, with 22 bases between. CDR3 in amino acids: CASIKSPGHRSTEAFF. The CDR3 nucleotides are TGTGCCAGCATCAAAAGTCCAGGCCACCGTAGCACTGAAGCTTTCTTT.

V gene TRBV19 combines with J gene TRBJ2-7; TRBD1 matches 12 bases. V lost 2 bases, J lost 5 bases, and 4 bases stayed unmatched. CDR1 and CDR2 from the germline V gene are LNHDA and SQIVND (reference sequence). There are 15 residues in the CDR3. The CDR3 loop reads CASSITGTGGNEQYF. The CDR3 DNA is TGTGCCAGTAGTATAACAGGGACAGGGGGCAACGAGCAGTACTTC. Variable domain in full (rest from reference TRBV19 and TRBJ2-7): DGGITQSPKYLFRKEGQNVTLSCEQNLNHDAMYWYRQDPGQGLRLIYYSQIVNDFQKGDIAEGYSVSREKKESFPLTVTSAQKNPTAFYLCASSITGTGGNEQYFGPGTRLTVT.

The CDR3 here is CASSLDSNYGYTF. The CDR3 coding sequence is TGTGCCAGCAGCTTGGATTCAAACTATGGCTACACCTTC. The J gene is TRBJ1-2, the V gene TRBV5-4, with no clear D. The length of the CDR3 is 13 residues. V was pared by 0 bases and J by 2 bases, with 5 bases between. Germline V gene sequence: CDR1 SGHNT, CDR2 YYREEE (reference sequence).